This entry lists 7 T cell receptor beta chains sequenced from one sample in a study of shared clonotypes between healthy human individuals. Assay used: immunoSEQ multiplex PCR; TCRdb lists only in-frame clones, some missing. The sample includes approximately 2.5 million clones, just over 90% of them seen just once. Sequencing input: naive CD4+ T cells sorted from blood. The subset was: CD45RA+ positively selected. The source of these receptors is a young man in good health.

This clone was counted once. The V and J genes are TRBV2 and TRBJ2-7; maybe TRBD1 (8 bases). Trimming cost V 8 bases and J 7 bases, with 18 bases left between them. The CDR3 covers 13 residues. Germline V gives CDR1 SNHLY, CDR2 FYNNEI. The CDR3 DNA reads TGTGCCAGCCGAAAAGACAGGGGAGGGGAGCAGTACTTC. Protein product: CASRKDRGGEQYF.

Of note for this clone: Distinct nucleotide sequences in the sample also encode this CDR3. This chain joins TRBV7-6 and TRBJ2-1; 12 bases match TRBD2. The CDR3 has 16 residues. Germline CDR1 is SGHVS and CDR2 is FNYEAQ. The V segment lost 1 base and the J segment 3 bases; nucleotides outside the gene matches: 1. The chain's CDR3 is CASSLGTSGIYNEQFF. Written as DNA, the CDR3 is TGTGCCAGCAGCTTAGGGACTAGCGGGATCTACAATGAGCAGTTCTTC.

This chain links TRBV5-3 with TRBJ1-5; the D gene is possibly TRBD1 (5 bases). TRBV5-3 is treated as an ORF (open reading frame) with a function not yet certain. Trimming cost V 3 bases and J 0 bases, with 16 bases left between them. The CDR3 runs 17 residues. The CDR3 loop reads CARSYGTGGSSNQPQHF. Here the CDR3 DNA reads TGTGCCAGAAGCTATGGCACAGGAGGGTCTAGCAATCAGCCCCAGCATTTT.

The rearrangement uses TRBV5-1 and TRBJ2-5; D is tentatively TRBD1 or TRBD2 (5 bases each). Germline-derived CDR1 and CDR2 are SGHRS and YFSETQ. Trimming left V 3 bases short and J 1 base short, with 7 bases between. The length of the CDR3 is 13 residues. The CDR3, as DNA: TGCGCCAGCAGCTGGGACGTCCAAGAGACCCAGTACTTC. Its protein product is CASSWDVQETQYF.

The chain links TRBV28 to TRBJ2-2, with D perhaps matching TRBD2 (7 bases). The CDR3 covers 14 residues. Per germline, CDR1 MDHEN and CDR2 SYDVKM. V was cut by 4 bases and J by 6 bases, with 12 bases left in between. The CDR3 DNA reads TGTGCCAGCAGTTCCCACGGGGGGCCCGGGGAGCTGTTTTTT. Translated: CASSSHGGPGELFF.

This sequence joins TRBV5-1 and TRBJ1-3; perhaps TRBD1 as D (5 bases). The V end lost 7 bases, the J end lost 2 bases, and 13 bases lay between the germline ends. The CDR3 loop spans 14 amino acids. Germline V lookup: CDR1 SGHRS, CDR2 YFSETQ. This CDR3 reads CASAKGSPGNTIYF. CDR3 sequence (DNA): TGCGCCAGCGCAAAGGGGTCCCCTGGAAACACCATATATTTT.

CDR3 protein: CASSGLWGLNSPLHF. CDR3 nucleotide sequence: TGTGCCAGCAGCGGGTTGTGGGGGCTCAATTCACCCCTCCACTTT. The genes are TRBV9 and TRBJ1-6; D is perhaps TRBD1 (6 bases). The V end lost 3 bases, the J end lost 7 bases, and 14 bases lay between the germline ends. CDR1 and CDR2 from the germline V gene are SGDLS and YYNGEE. This CDR3 has 15 amino acids.